The rows below give T cell receptor beta chains drawn from one sample of a study of blood T cell repertoires in COVID-19. The method was immunoSEQ multiplex PCR; TCRdb's version includes in-frame clones alone and lacks a portion of them. The repertoire holds around 100,000 clones, with roughly 80% as singletons. Sequenced: peripheral blood. The receptors stem from a human donor in a cohort sampled during active COVID-19. Both conserved end residues are part of each CDR3. D genes are given only for firm matches.

j_gene | v_gene | d_gene | len | CDR3aa | CDR3nt
TRBJ1-4 | TRBV5-4 | TRBD1 | 13 | CASSPSDRGRLFF | TGTGCCAGCAGCCCCTCCGACAGGGGACGACTGTTTTTT
TRBJ2-1 | TRBV13 | NA | 14 | CASSPGGSYNEQFF | TGTGCCAGCAGCCCCGGAGGCTCCTACAATGAGCAGTTCTTC
TRBJ2-1 | TRBV7-2 | NA | 16 | CASSPGGGWDYNEQFF | TGTGCCAGCAGCCCGGGAGGGGGCTGGGATTACAATGAGCAGTTCTTC
TRBJ2-2 | TRBV9 | TRBD2 | 16 | CASSLTSGGAAGELFF | TGTGCCAGCAGCCTCACTAGCGGGGGGGCAGCCGGGGAGCTGTTTTTT
TRBJ1-2 | TRBV7-2 | NA | 14 | CASTPGRETYGYTF | TGTGCCAGCACCCCGGGGAGGGAGACCTATGGCTACACCTTC
TRBJ2-7 | TRBV9 | NA | 14 | CASSVGGGPYEQYF | TGTGCCAGCAGCGTAGGGGGGGGCCCCTACGAGCAGTACTTC
TRBJ1-2 | TRBV19 | NA | 15 | CASSTGDLRAYGYTF | TGTGCCAGTAGTACGGGAGACCTCCGGGCCTATGGCTACACCTTC
TRBJ2-3 | TRBV7-3 | TRBD1 | 15 | CASSLQGVRTDTQYF | TGTGCCAGCAGCCTACAGGGGGTGAGGACAGATACGCAGTATTTT
TRBJ2-2 | TRBV6-1 | TRBD2 | 17 | CASSAYPSGGNTGELFF | TGTGCCAGCAGTGCCTACCCTAGCGGGGGAAACACCGGGGAGCTGTTTTTT
TRBJ2-5 | TRBV1 | NA | 18 | CTSSQDRQSGDLQETQYF | TGCACCAGCAGCCAAGATCGGCAGTCAGGGGACCTCCAAGAGACCCAGTACTTC
TRBJ2-1 | TRBV4-3 | NA | 16 | CASSLSSVSSYNEQFF | TGCGCCAGCAGCCTATCAAGCGTTAGCTCCTACAATGAGCAGTTCTTC
TRBJ1-1 | TRBV12-3/TRBV12-4 | TRBD1 | 13 | CASSIGQGVEAFF | TGTGCCAGCAGTATCGGACAGGGAGTTGAAGCTTTCTTT
TRBJ2-2 | TRBV11-3 | TRBD2 | 16 | CASSHGGAENTGELFF | TGTGCCAGCAGCCACGGGGGGGCCGAGAACACCGGGGAGCTGTTTTTT
TRBJ1-2 | TRBV15 | NA | 14 | CATSRVQFNYGYTF | TGTGCCACCAGCAGAGTTCAGTTCAACTATGGCTACACCTTC
TRBJ1-1 | TRBV5-1 | TRBD1 | 14 | CASRGTGLSTEAFF | TGCGCCAGCAGAGGGACAGGACTGAGCACTGAAGCTTTCTTT